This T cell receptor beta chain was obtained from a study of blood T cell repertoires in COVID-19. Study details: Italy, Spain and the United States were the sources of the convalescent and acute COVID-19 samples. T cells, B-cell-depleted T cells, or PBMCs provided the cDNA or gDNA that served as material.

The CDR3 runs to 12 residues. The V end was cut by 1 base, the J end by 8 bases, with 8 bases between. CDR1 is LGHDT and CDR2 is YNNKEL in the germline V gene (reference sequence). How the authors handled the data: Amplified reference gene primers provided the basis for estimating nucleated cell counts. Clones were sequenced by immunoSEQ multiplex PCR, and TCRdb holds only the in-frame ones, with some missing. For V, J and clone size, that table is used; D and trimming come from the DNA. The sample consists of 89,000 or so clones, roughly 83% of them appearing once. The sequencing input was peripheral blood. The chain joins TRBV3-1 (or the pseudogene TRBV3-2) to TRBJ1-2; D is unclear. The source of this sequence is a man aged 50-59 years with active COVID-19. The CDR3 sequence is CASSQASVGYTF. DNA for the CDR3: TGTGCCAGCAGCCAAGCCTCAGTAGGCTACACCTTC.